The TCR beta chain under discussion was sequenced for a study of T-cell memory formation after mild COVID-19. Study context: Among the donors, TCR clusters were largely specific to each donor.

TCRdb re-called the 5' RACE reads through MiXCR, storing one row per CDR3 protein. Here the sample spans more than 200,000 distinct CDR3 sequences, about a sixth being singletons. As regards this clonotype: Antigen: not known.

Study-level results: Among contracting clones, CD4+ were mainly CM/EM and CD8+ enriched in EMRA. There were some responding clones in pre-infection memory, which suggested that cross-reactive memory had joined.

The germline V gene encodes CDR1 SGHTA and CDR2 FQGNSA. The CDR3 extends over 16 amino acids. The V gene lost 5 bases and the J gene lost 3 bases, with 16 bases spanning the gap. Material for sequencing was PBMCs or a T cell subset sorted from them (not recorded which). The chain uses TRBV7-2 and TRBJ2-2; D unclear. The clonotype was recovered from a man younger than 30 who had mild COVID-19 (a few samples of this study predate the infection). Cell type and time point are not known. This CDR3 is CASSPLGTRDTGELFF. In nucleotides, the CDR3 is TGTGCCAGCAGCCCCCTGGGCACACGAGACACCGGGGAGCTGTTTTTT.